What follows are 3 T cell receptor beta chains derived from one specimen sequenced in a study of radiation and T cells in renal cell carcinoma. Clones were sequenced by immunoSEQ multiplex PCR, and TCRdb holds only the in-frame ones, with some missing. Among roughly 120,000 clones listed, about four fifths were seen once. The time point: baseline pretreatment blood. Sample treatment: 15 Gy SBRT to primary tumor, nephrectomy 4 weeks later. The material sequenced was blood, taken from a patient whose treatment included radiotherapy and nephrectomy. The receptors were gathered from a woman aged 55 to 70 with renal cell carcinoma.

The chain links TRBV9 to TRBJ2-3; D uncertain. The length of the CDR3 is 16 residues. Germline V CDR1 and CDR2: SGDLS, YYNGEE. V lost 0 bases and J 4 bases, leaving 15 bases between the germline ends. The CDR3 reads CASSVDGRNYADTQYF. In DNA, the CDR3 is TGTGCCAGCAGCGTAGATGGGCGGAATTACGCAGATACGCAGTATTTT. Using reference TRBV9 and TRBJ2-3 for the parts outside the CDR3, the full variable domain is DSGVTQTPKHLITATGQRVTLRCSPRSGDLSVYWYQQSLDQGLQFLIQYYNGEERAKGNILERFSAQQFPDLHSELNLSSLELGDSALYFCASSVDGRNYADTQYFGPGTRLTVL.

This clone was picked up one time. The chain carries TRBV18 and TRBJ2-7, with TRBD1 matching 11 bases. Germline CDR1 and CDR2: KGHSH and LQKENI. After removal of 6 bases from V and 3 bases from J, the junction contained 7 bases not matched to a gene. The CDR3 consists of 15 residues. The CDR3 nucleotides are TGTGCCAGCTCTGAACGGACAGGGGGCTTCTACGAGCAGTACTTC. This sequence encodes CASSERTGGFYEQYF.

The V gene is TRBV5-3, the J gene TRBJ2-3; the D gene is possibly TRBD2 (7 bases). TRBV5-3 is identified as an open reading frame with a role that is uncertain. The V end was cut by 6 bases, the J end by 4 bases, with 21 bases between. CDR3 length equals 16 residues. CDR3 sequence reads: CARKRGGGPPADTQYF. The CDR3 region has the DNA TGTGCCAGAAAGCGAGGGGGGGGTCCCCCGGCAGATACGCAGTATTTT.